The rows below give T cell receptor beta chains drawn from one sample of a study of blood T cell repertoires in COVID-19. TCRdb keeps only in-frame clones here, not all; method: immunoSEQ multiplex PCR. The sample carries around 150,000 clones, roughly 81% recorded once. Sequencing was done on a sample of peripheral blood. Every receptor here comes from a woman aged 45-59 years with active or convalescent COVID-19. Both conserved end residues are part of each CDR3. A D gene is named only where the DNA matches it firmly. The size field is filled for only some rows; it gives once, few, many or a size class.

>TRBJ2-2|TRBV10-3|NA|once
CAISASGARNTGELFF
TGTGCCATCAGTGCCTCAGGGGCCCGGAACACCGGGGAGCTGTTTTTT
>TRBJ1-1|TRBV30|NA|NA
CAWSVNRLGATEAFF
TGTGCCTGGAGTGTAAATCGGCTAGGTGCCACTGAAGCTTTCTTT
>TRBJ1-1|TRBV18|NA|NA
CASSPNRANTEAFF
TGTGCCAGCTCTCCCAACAGAGCGAACACTGAAGCTTTCTTT
>TRBJ1-2|TRBV3-1/TRBV3-2|TRBD1|NA
CASSQERVGTGGRYGYTF
TGTGCCAGCAGCCAAGAGAGAGTGGGGACAGGGGGTCGGTATGGCTACACCTTC
>TRBJ2-1|TRBV6-4|NA|NA
CASSDGGREQFF
TGTGCCAGCAGTGACGGGGGGAGGGAGCAGTTCTTC
>TRBJ1-3|TRBV7-2|NA|NA
CASSFPTGSIGNTIYF
TGTGCCAGCAGCTTCCCGACGGGTTCTATCGGAAACACCATATATTTT
>TRBJ2-2|TRBV5-8|TRBD1|NA
CASSSGQVTNTGELFF
TGTGCCAGCAGCTCCGGACAGGTTACGAACACCGGGGAGCTGTTTTTT
>TRBJ1-6|TRBV6-5|NA|once
CASSSSSYNSPLHF
TGTGCCAGCAGCTCGAGCTCCTATAATTCACCCCTCCACTTT
>TRBJ1-5|TRBV4-2|TRBD1|few
CASSQDRGGMGPNQPQHF
TGTGCCAGCAGCCAGGACAGGGGGGGGATGGGCCCAAATCAGCCCCAGCATTTT
>TRBJ2-5|TRBV7-2|TRBD2|NA
CASSARLAGGQETQYF
TGTGCCAGCAGCGCGCGACTAGCGGGGGGCCAAGAGACCCAGTACTTC
>TRBJ2-2|TRBV14|NA|NA
CASSIQGINTGELFF
TGTGCCAGCAGCATTCAGGGAATTAACACCGGGGAGCTGTTTTTT
>TRBJ2-2|TRBV7-7|TRBD1|few
CASSTRQGSTGELFF
TGTGCTAGCAGCACCCGACAGGGCTCCACCGGGGAGCTGTTTTTT
>TRBJ1-6|TRBV5-1|NA|NA
CASSIDRGESSPLHF
TGCGCCAGCAGCATCGACAGAGGCGAAAGTTCACCCCTCCACTTT
>TRBJ1-3|TRBV7-2|TRBD1|NA
CASSSPGQGANTIYF
TGTGCCAGCAGCTCTCCGGGACAGGGGGCAAACACCATATATTTT
>TRBJ1-1|TRBV25-1|NA|NA
CASRRGQTNTEAFF
TGTGCCAGCAGAAGGGGACAAACTAACACTGAAGCTTTCTTT
>TRBJ1-5|TRBV19|NA|NA
CASSMNGQYNQPQHF
TGTGCCAGTAGTATGAACGGACAGTACAATCAGCCCCAGCATTTT
>TRBJ1-5|TRBV19|NA|NA
CASGGGYINQPQHF
TGTGCCAGTGGTGGAGGGTATATCAATCAGCCCCAGCATTTT
>TRBJ1-2|TRBV9|NA|NA
CASSVVGFGYTF
TGTGCCAGCAGCGTAGTCGGGTTCGGCTACACCTTC
>TRBJ1-4|TRBV6-5|NA|NA
CASSLGGPNEKLFF
TGTGCCAGCAGTTTGGGGGGGCCTAATGAAAAACTGTTTTTT
>TRBJ2-1|TRBV10-2|TRBD2|NA
CASSRVAGDNEQFF
TGCGCCAGCAGTCGCGTAGCGGGAGACAATGAGCAGTTCTTC
>TRBJ2-1|TRBV29-1|TRBD1|NA
CSVGAVRGYNEQFF
TGCAGCGTTGGGGCCGTCAGGGGGTACAATGAGCAGTTCTTC
>TRBJ2-7|TRBV9|TRBD2|NA
CASSVGGTSGFYEQYF
TGTGCCAGCAGCGTAGGGGGGACTAGCGGGTTCTACGAGCAGTACTTC
>TRBJ1-1|TRBV11-2|NA|once
CASSLARVTEAFF
TGTGCCAGCAGCTTAGCCAGGGTAACTGAAGCTTTCTTT